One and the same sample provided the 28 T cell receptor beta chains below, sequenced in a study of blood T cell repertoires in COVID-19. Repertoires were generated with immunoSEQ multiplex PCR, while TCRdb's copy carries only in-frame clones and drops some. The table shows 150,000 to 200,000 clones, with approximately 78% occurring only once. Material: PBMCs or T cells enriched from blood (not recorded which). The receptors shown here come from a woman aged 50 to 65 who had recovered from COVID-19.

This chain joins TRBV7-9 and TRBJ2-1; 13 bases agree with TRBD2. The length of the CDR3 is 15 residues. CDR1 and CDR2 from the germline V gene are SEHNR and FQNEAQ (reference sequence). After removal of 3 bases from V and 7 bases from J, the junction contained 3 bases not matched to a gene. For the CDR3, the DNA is TGTGCCAGCAGCTTGAGGACTAGCGGGAGAAATGAGCAGTTCTTC. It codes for CASSLRTSGRNEQFF.

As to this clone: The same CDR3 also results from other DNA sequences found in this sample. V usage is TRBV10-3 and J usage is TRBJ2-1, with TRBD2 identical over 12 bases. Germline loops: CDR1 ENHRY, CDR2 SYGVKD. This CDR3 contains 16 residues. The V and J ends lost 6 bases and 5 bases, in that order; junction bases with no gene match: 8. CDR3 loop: CAIRDPSGRANNEQFF. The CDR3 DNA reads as TGTGCCATCAGGGACCCTAGCGGGAGGGCCAACAATGAGCAGTTCTTC.

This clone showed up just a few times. The CDR3 protein is CAWSGLATNTGELFF. CDR3 in DNA: TGTGCCTGGAGTGGACTAGCGACGAACACCGGGGAGCTGTTTTTT. This chain joins TRBV30 and TRBJ2-2; the match to TRBD2 covers 8 bases. Germline-derived CDR1 and CDR2 are GTSNPN and SVGIG (reference sequence). The V and J ends lost 1 base and 0 bases, in that order; junction bases with no gene match: 1. The CDR3 is made up of 15 amino acids.

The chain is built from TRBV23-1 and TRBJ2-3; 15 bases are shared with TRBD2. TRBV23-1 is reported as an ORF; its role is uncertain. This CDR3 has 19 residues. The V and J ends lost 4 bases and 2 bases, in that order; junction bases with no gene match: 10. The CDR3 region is CASSLPGTSGRNLTDTQYF. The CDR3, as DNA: TGCGCCAGCAGTCTGCCCGGGACTAGCGGGAGGAATCTCACAGATACGCAGTATTTT.

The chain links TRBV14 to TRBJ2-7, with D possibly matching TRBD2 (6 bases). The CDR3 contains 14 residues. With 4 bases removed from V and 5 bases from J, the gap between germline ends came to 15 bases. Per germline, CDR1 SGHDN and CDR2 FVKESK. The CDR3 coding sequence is TGTGCCAGCAGCCCGCCTCAGCGGGTGGACGAGCAGTACTTC. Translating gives CASSPPQRVDEQYF. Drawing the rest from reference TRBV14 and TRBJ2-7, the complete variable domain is EAGVTQFPSHSVIEKGQTVTLRCDPISGHDNLYWYRRVMGKEIKFLLHFVKESKQDESGMPNNRFLAERTGGTYSTLKVQPAELEDSGVYFCASSPPQRVDEQYFGPGTRLTVT.

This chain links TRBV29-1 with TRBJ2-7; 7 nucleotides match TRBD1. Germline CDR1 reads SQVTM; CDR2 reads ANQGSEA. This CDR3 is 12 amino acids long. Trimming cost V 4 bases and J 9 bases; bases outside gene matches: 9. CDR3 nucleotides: TGCAGCGTTGGGGGCACAGGGGAAGGGCAGTACTTC. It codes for CSVGGTGEGQYF.

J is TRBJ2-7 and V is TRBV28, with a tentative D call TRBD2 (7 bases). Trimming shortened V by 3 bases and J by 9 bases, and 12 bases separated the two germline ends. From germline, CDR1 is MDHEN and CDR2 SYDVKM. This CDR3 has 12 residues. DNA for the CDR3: TGTGCCAGCAGTTTGCAAGGGGGGGTGCAGTACTTC. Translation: CASSLQGGVQYF.

CDR3 region: CSALGQRQYF. CDR3 DNA sequence: TGCAGTGCCCTAGGACAGAGACAGTACTTC. This chain joins TRBV20-1 and TRBJ2-7; tentative D call: TRBD1 (6 bases). V lost 6 bases, J lost 10 bases, and 13 bases lay in between. The CDR3 has 10 residues. CDR1 and CDR2 (germline): DFQATT, SNEGSKA (reference sequence).

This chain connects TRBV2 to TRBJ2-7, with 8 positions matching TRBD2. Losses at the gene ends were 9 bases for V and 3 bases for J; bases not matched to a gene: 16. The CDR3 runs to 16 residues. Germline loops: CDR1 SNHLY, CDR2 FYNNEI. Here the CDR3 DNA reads TGTGCCAGGAGGAGATCAGCGGGAGCGGTCGGCTACGAGCAGTACTTC. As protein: CARRRSAGAVGYEQYF.

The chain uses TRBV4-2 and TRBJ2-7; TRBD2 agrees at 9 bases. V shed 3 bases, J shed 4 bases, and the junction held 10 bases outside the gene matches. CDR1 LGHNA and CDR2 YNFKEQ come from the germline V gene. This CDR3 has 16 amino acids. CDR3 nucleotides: TGTGCCAGCAGCCAGGACCTTAGCGGGAGCGTGTACGAGCAGTACTTC. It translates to CASSQDLSGSVYEQYF.

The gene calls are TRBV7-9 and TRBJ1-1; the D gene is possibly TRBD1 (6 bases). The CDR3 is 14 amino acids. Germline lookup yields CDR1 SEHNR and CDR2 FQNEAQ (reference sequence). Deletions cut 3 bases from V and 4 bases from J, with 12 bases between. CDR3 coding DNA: TGTGCCAGCAGCTTTGACAGGTTGGGCACTGAAGCTTTCTTT. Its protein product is CASSFDRLGTEAFF.

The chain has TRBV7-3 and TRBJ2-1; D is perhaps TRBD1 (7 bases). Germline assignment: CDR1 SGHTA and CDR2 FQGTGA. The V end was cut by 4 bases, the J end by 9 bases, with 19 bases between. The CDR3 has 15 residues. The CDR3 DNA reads TGTGCCAGCAGCTCCGGCGGGACAGTAGTGGGTGAGCAGTTCTTC. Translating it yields CASSSGGTVVGEQFF.

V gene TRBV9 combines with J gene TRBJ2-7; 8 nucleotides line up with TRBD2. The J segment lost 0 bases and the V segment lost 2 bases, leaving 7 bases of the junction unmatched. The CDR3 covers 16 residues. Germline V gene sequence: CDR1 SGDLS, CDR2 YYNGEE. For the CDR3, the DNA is TGTGCCAGCAGCGTCCATGGAGCGGGAGTCTCCTACGAGCAGTACTTC. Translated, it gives CASSVHGAGVSYEQYF.

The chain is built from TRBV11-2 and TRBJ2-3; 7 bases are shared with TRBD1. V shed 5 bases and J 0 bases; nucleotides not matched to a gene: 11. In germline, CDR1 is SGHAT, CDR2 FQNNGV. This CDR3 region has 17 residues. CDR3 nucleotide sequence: TGTGCCAGCAGCCCGCGGTGGGGGACAGCTAGCACAGATACGCAGTATTTT. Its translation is CASSPRWGTASTDTQYF.

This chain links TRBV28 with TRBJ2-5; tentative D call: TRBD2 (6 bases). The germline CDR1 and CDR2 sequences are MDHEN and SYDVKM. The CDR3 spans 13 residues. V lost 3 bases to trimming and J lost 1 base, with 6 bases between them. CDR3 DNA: TGTGCCAGCAGTTTCGGGAGCCAAGAGACCCAGTACTTC. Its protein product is CASSFGSQETQYF.

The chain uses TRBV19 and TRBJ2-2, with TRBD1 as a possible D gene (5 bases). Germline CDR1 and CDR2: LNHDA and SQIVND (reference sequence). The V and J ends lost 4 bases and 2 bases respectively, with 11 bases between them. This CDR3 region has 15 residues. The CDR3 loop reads CASSKQALNTGELFF. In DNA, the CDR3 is TGTGCCAGTAGTAAACAGGCGCTAAACACCGGGGAGCTGTTTTTT.

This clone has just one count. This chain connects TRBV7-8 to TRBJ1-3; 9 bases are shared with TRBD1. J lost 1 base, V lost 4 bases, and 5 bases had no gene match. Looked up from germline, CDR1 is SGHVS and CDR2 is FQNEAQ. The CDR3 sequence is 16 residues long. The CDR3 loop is CASSYRQGESGNTIYF. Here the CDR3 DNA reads TGTGCCAGCAGCTACAGACAGGGGGAGTCTGGAAACACCATATATTTT.

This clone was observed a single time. CDR3 residues: CASSLSPGWTANNEQFF. The CDR3 DNA reads TGTGCCAGCAGCTTGTCACCTGGCTGGACTGCTAACAATGAGCAGTTCTTC. The chain employs TRBV11-2 and TRBJ2-1; TRBD2 might be the D (5 bases). The ends were cut back, 3 bases at V and 5 bases at J, with 20 bases in the middle. This CDR3 is built from 17 residues. Germline V gene lookup returns CDR1 SGHAT and CDR2 FQNNGV.

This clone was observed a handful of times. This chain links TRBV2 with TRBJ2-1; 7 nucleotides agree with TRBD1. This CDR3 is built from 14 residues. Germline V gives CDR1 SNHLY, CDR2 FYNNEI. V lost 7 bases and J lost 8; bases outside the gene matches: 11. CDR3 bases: TGTGCCAGCATTCGGGACAGTCAAGTCGATGAGCAGTTCTTC. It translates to CASIRDSQVDEQFF. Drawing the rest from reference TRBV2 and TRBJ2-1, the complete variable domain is EPEVTQTPSHQVTQMGQEVILRCVPISNHLYFYWYRQILGQKVEFLVSFYNNEISEKSEIFDDQFSVERPDGSNFTLKIRSTKLEDSAMYFCASIRDSQVDEQFFGPGTRLTVL.

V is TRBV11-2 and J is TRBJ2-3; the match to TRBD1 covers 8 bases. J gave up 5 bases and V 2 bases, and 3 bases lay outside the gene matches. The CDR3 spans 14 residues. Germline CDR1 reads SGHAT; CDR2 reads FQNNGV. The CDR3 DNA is TGTGCCAGCAGCTTACAGGGGGCAGTAGATACGCAGTATTTT. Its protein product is CASSLQGAVDTQYF.

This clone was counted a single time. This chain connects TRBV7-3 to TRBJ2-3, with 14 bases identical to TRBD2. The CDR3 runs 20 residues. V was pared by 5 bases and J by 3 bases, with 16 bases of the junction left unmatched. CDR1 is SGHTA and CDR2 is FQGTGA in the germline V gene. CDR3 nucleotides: TGTGCCAGCAGCCCCATACCCTCGGGACTAGCGGGAGTTTGGACAGATACGCAGTATTTT. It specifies CASSPIPSGLAGVWTDTQYF. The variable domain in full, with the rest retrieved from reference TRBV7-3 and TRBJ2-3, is GAGVSQTPSNKVTEKGKYVELRCDPISGHTALYWYRQSLGQGPEFLIYFQGTGAADDSGLPNDRFFAVRPEGSVSTLKIQRTERGDSAVYLCASSPIPSGLAGVWTDTQYFGPGTRLTVL.

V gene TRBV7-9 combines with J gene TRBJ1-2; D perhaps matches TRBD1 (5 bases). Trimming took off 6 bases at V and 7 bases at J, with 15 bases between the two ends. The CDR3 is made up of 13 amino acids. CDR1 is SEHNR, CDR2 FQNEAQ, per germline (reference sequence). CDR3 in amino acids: CASSLDSATGYTF. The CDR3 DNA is TGTGCCAGCAGTCTAGACAGTGCTACTGGCTACACCTTC.

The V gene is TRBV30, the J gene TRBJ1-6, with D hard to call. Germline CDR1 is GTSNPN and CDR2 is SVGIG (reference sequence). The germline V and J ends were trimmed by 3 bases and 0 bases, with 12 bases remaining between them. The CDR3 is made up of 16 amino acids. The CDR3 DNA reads TGTGCCTGGAGGCTGGGCCTGAGCTCCTATAATTCACCCCTCCACTTT. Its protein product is CAWRLGLSSYNSPLHF.

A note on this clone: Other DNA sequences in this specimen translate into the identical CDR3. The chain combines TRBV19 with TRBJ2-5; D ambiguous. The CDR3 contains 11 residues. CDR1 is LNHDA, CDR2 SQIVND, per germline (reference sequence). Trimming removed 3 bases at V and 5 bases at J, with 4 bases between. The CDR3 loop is CASSIRETQYF. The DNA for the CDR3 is TGTGCCAGTAGTATTCGGGAGACCCAGTACTTC.

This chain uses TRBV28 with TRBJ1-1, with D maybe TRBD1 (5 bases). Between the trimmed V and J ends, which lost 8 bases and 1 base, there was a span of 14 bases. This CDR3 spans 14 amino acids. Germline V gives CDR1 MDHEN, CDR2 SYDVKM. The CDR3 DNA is TGTGCCAGCCGGCGGCGCACAGGGAACACTGAAGCTTTCTTT. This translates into CASRRRTGNTEAFF.

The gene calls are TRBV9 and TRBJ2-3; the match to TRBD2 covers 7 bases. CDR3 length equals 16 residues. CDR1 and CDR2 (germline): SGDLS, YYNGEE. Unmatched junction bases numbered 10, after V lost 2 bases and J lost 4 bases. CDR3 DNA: TGTGCCAGCAGCGTCGCTAGCGGAGGAGGGCCAGATACGCAGTATTTT. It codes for CASSVASGGGPDTQYF.

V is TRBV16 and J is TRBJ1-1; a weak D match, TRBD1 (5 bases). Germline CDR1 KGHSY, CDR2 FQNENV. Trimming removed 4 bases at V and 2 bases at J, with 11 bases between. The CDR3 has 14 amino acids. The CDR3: CASSRREANTEAFF. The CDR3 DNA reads TGTGCCAGCAGCCGCAGGGAGGCAAACACTGAAGCTTTCTTT. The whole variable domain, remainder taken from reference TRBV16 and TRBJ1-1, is GEEVAQTPKHLVRGEGQKAKLYCAPIKGHSYVFWYQQVLKNEFKFLISFQNENVFDETGMPKERFSAKCLPNSPCSLEIQATKLEDSAVYFCASSRREANTEAFFGQGTRLTVV.

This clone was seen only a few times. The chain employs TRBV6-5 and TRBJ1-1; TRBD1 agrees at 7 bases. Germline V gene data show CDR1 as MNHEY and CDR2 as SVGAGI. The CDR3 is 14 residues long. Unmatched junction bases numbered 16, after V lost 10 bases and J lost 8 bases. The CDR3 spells CATCDRVGRPEAFF. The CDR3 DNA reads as TGTGCCACCTGCGACAGGGTGGGGAGGCCCGAAGCTTTCTTT.